This entry lists 15 T cell receptor beta chains sequenced from one sample in a study of blood T cell repertoires in COVID-19. The protocol was immunoSEQ multiplex PCR, while the TCRdb copy is restricted to in-frame clones and leaves out a portion. The repertoire includes some 300,000 clones, about 88% of them detected once, and 2% sits in the top ten. The sequencing input was PBMCs or T cells enriched from blood (not recorded which). These receptors were obtained from a woman aged 55-69 years in a cohort exposed to, infected with or recovered from COVID-19 (not recorded which).

There are a few counts of this clone. The chain is built from TRBV4-1 and TRBJ2-2; no definite D call. Trimming took off 1 base at V and 0 bases at J, with 9 bases between the two ends. The germline V gene has CDR1 MGHRA and CDR2 YSYEKL. The CDR3 runs 16 residues. CDR3 loop: CASSQGGSANTGELFF. As DNA, the CDR3 is TGCGCCAGCAGCCAAGGAGGCTCAGCGAACACCGGGGAGCTGTTTTTT.

About this clone itself: This sample also contains other DNA sequences that code for the same CDR3. The chain employs TRBV28 and TRBJ2-7, with 13 nucleotides matching TRBD2. The germline CDR1 and CDR2 sequences are MDHEN and SYDVKM. This CDR3 region has 14 residues. With V trimmed by 6 bases and J by 3 bases, 2 bases remained unmatched. CDR3: CASSRTSGSYEQYF. Here the CDR3 DNA reads TGTGCCAGCAGCCGGACTAGCGGGAGCTACGAGCAGTACTTC. The full variable domain, its missing parts supplied by reference TRBV28 and TRBJ2-7, is DVKVTQSSRYLVKRTGEKVFLECVQDMDHENMFWYRQDPGLGLRLIYFSYDVKMKEKGDIPEGYSVSREKKERFSLILESASTNQTSMYLCASSRTSGSYEQYFGPGTRLTVT.

The chain recombines TRBV7-8 with TRBJ2-1; maybe TRBD2 (5 bases). Trimming removed 0 bases from V and 0 bases from J, with 15 bases in between. The V gene's germline CDR1 is SGHVS and CDR2 FQNEAQ. The CDR3 totals 18 residues. The CDR3 is CASSLAAASPSSYNEQFF. The CDR3 DNA follows: TGTGCCAGCAGCTTAGCGGCGGCTAGCCCGAGCTCCTACAATGAGCAGTTCTTC.

This clone occurred once. This chain uses TRBV4-2 with TRBJ2-1, with 10 bases identical to TRBD2. Unmatched junction bases numbered 21, after V lost 5 bases and J lost 8 bases. This CDR3 is built from 19 residues. Germline CDR1 LGHNA, CDR2 YNFKEQ. The CDR3 is CASSDLGLAGGPPGDEQFF. The CDR3 DNA reads as TGTGCCAGCAGCGACCTCGGGTTAGCGGGAGGACCTCCTGGGGATGAGCAGTTCTTC.

The genes are TRBV9 and TRBJ2-1; TRBD2 might be the D (6 bases). The CDR3 consists of 15 residues. V lost 4 bases and J 4 bases, leaving 15 bases between the germline ends. Germline V gene lookup returns CDR1 SGDLS and CDR2 YYNGEE. CDR3 protein: CASSPRGTAYNEQFF. In DNA form, the CDR3 reads TGTGCCAGCAGCCCCCGGGGGACGGCTTACAATGAGCAGTTCTTC.

The chain combines TRBV5-1 with TRBJ2-5, with 7 bases lining up with TRBD1. This CDR3 contains 16 residues. V shed 2 bases and J 1 base; nucleotides not matched to a gene: 8. CDR1 is SGHRS and CDR2 is YFSETQ in the germline V gene. The CDR3 sequence is CASSFRDSRFQETQYF. Written as DNA, the CDR3 is TGCGCCAGCAGCTTCCGGGACAGCAGATTCCAAGAGACCCAGTACTTC. The entire variable domain, with the rest obtained from reference TRBV5-1 and TRBJ2-5, is as follows: KAGVTQTPRYLIKTRGQQVTLSCSPISGHRSVSWYQQTPGQGLQFLFEYFSETQRNKGNFPGRFSGRQFSNSRSEMNVSTLELGDSALYLCASSFRDSRFQETQYFGPGTRLLVL.

The rearrangement joins TRBV6-1 to TRBJ1-2; D is ambiguous. With 4 bases removed from V and 0 bases from J, the gap between germline ends came to 3 bases. CDR1 is MNHNS, CDR2 SASEGT, per germline. The CDR3 extends over 12 amino acids. CDR3 sequence reads: CASSGPNYGYTF. For the CDR3, the DNA is TGTGCCAGCAGTGGGCCTAACTATGGCTACACCTTC.

This chain joins TRBV19 and TRBJ1-6, with TRBD1 matching 8 bases. Germline CDR1 reads LNHDA; CDR2 reads SQIVND (reference sequence). There are 14 residues in the CDR3. The V gene end was trimmed by 7 bases and the J gene end by 14 bases; junction bases not matched to a gene: 13. This chain's CDR3 is CASKTDRAVSTLHF. The CDR3 coding sequence is TGTGCCAGTAAAACGGACAGGGCTGTAAGCACCCTCCACTTT.

As regards this clone: At the DNA level, this CDR3 is encoded by other sequences in the same sample as well. The chain couples TRBV28 to TRBJ2-7, with TRBD2 identical over 10 bases. Germline trimming cut 3 bases from V and 6 bases from J; bases unmatched to any gene: 8. The length of the CDR3 is 15 residues. Germline CDR1 reads MDHEN; CDR2 reads SYDVKM. CDR3 sequence (DNA): TGTGCCAGCAGTTTCAGGGGACTAGCGAGAAGCGAGCAGTACTTC. Translated, it gives CASSFRGLARSEQYF.

The chain joins TRBV30 to TRBJ2-7; either TRBD1 or TRBD2 may supply D (6 bases each). The CDR3 is 12 amino acids. Germline V gene lookup returns CDR1 GTSNPN and CDR2 SVGIG (reference sequence). Trimming left V 5 bases short and J 3 bases short, with 11 bases between. CDR3 nucleotide sequence: TGTGCCTGGGCGGGACACAGCTACGAGCAGTACTTC. Its translation: CAWAGHSYEQYF.

The gene calls are TRBV2 and TRBJ2-7; TRBD2 agrees at 12 bases. Germline CDR1 and CDR2: SNHLY and FYNNEI. The V segment lost 4 bases and the J segment 2 bases; nucleotides outside the gene matches: 3. The CDR3 contains 15 residues. CDR3 protein: CASSGRLAGAYEQYF. For the CDR3, the DNA is TGTGCCAGCAGTGGACGACTAGCGGGAGCCTACGAGCAGTACTTC.

The rearrangement links TRBV5-6 to TRBJ2-1; 7 bases are a match to TRBD2. With V trimmed by 6 bases and J by 7 bases, 19 bases remained unmatched. The CDR3 totals 17 residues. In germline, CDR1 is SGHDT, CDR2 YYEEEE. The CDR3 sequence is CASIDWRGGSRGNEQFF. The CDR3 DNA is TGTGCCAGCATCGATTGGCGGGGCGGGAGCAGAGGGAATGAGCAGTTCTTC.

The gene calls are TRBV4-1 and TRBJ1-5; D may be TRBD1 (5 bases). The CDR3 runs 16 residues. Trimming removed 1 base at V and 6 bases at J, with 16 bases between. Germline CDR1 MGHRA, CDR2 YSYEKL. For the CDR3, the DNA is TGCGCCAGCAGCCAAGTTTCGAAAGGGGTAAGTCAGCCCCAGCATTTT. Translation: CASSQVSKGVSQPQHF.

The chain links TRBV7-9 to TRBJ1-6; D perhaps matches TRBD1 (5 bases). The CDR3 totals 14 residues. V was cut by 8 bases and J by 7 bases, with 15 bases left in between. Germline V gene sequence: CDR1 SEHNR, CDR2 FQNEAQ (reference sequence). The CDR3 region has the DNA TGTGCCAGCGGTTCCCCAGGGTCAAATTCACCCCTCCACTTT. Translating gives CASGSPGSNSPLHF.

This sequence joins TRBV28 and TRBJ2-5, with D perhaps matching TRBD1 (5 bases). V shed 5 bases and J shed 4 bases, with 20 bases lying between them. This CDR3 has 16 residues. Germline-derived CDR1 and CDR2 are MDHEN and SYDVKM. The CDR3 here is CASSQQAALNGETQYF. The CDR3 region has the DNA TGTGCCAGCAGTCAACAGGCGGCGCTGAATGGAGAGACCCAGTACTTC. Filled out from reference TRBV28 and TRBJ2-5, the complete variable domain reads DVKVTQSSRYLVKRTGEKVFLECVQDMDHENMFWYRQDPGLGLRLIYFSYDVKMKEKGDIPEGYSVSREKKERFSLILESASTNQTSMYLCASSQQAALNGETQYFGPGTRLLVL.